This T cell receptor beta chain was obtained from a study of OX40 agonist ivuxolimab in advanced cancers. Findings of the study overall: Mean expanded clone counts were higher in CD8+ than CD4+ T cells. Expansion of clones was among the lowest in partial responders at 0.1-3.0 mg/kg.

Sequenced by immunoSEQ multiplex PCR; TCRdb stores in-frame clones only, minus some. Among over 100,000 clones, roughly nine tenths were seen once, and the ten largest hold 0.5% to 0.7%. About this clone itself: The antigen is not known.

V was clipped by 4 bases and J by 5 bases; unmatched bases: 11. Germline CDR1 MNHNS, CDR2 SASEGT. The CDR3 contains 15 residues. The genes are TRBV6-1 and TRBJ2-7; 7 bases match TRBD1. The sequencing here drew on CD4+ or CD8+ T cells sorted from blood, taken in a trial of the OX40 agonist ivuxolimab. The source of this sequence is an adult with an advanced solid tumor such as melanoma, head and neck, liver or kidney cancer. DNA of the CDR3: TGTGCCAGCAGTGCCGAGGGGGCCGGTGAAAACGAGCAGTACTTC. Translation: CASSAEGAGENEQYF.